This T cell receptor (beta chain) was observed in a study of graft-versus-host responses after intestinal transplantation. As for the study in general: Once they had received anti-thymocyte globulin induction, all recipients took tacrolimus and steroids for around 3 years.

V dropped 5 bases and J dropped 4; count of bases not matched to a gene: 7. CDR3 length: 16 amino acids. CDR1 and CDR2 (germline): LNHDA, SQIVND (reference sequence). Profiled with immunoSEQ multiplex PCR; TCRdb holds only in-frame clones, not every one. The table shows about 25,000 clones, with 80% to 90% occurring only once. Concerning this clone itself: As yet, its antigen is unknown.

Points from the study as a whole: An association linked early post-transplant HvG declines with peak circulating GvH clone levels.

The receptor was derived from a human patient who received an intestinal transplant, so some T cells may come from the graft donor. V usage is TRBV19 and J usage is TRBJ2-7; 14 nucleotides align to TRBD2. Sequencing was performed on PBMCs, taken around 14 months after intestinal transplant. The CDR3, as DNA: TGTGCCAGTAGTCAAGGGACTAGCGGGAGAATTTACGAGCAGTACTTC. Protein sequence: CASSQGTSGRIYEQYF. Using reference TRBV19 and TRBJ2-7 for the parts outside the CDR3, the full variable domain is DGGITQSPKYLFRKEGQNVTLSCEQNLNHDAMYWYRQDPGQGLRLIYYSQIVNDFQKGDIAEGYSVSREKKESFPLTVTSAQKNPTAFYLCASSQGTSGRIYEQYFGPGTRLTVT.